One sample yielded the 12 T cell receptor beta chains listed below, sequenced in a study of CD8+CD57+ T cells in acquired aplastic anemia listed by TCRdb under 2018. Patients chosen for sequencing had shown expansion of CD8+CD57+ cells by flow cytometry. Sequencing relied on an Illumina HiSeq 2000. Genomic DNA served as template for TCR beta VDJ combination and CDR3 sequence profiling. Using fastp at Q25 and MiXCR, TCRdb reprocessed the public reads and kept productive beta chains. CDR3 protein sequences are deduplicated, and each keeps its most common genes and DNA. Recorded for this sample are around 170,000 distinct CDR3 sequences; about 45% of them occurred a single time. Of the sample, 3.2% falls within the top ten clones. The sample taken for sequencing was sorted CD4+, CD8+, or CD8+CD57+ T cells (not recorded which) from PBMCs. These receptors originate from a human donor with aplastic anemia.

The chain is built from TRBV5-1 and TRBJ1-6; 7 bases agree with TRBD1. The V and J ends lost 3 bases and 7 bases, in that order; junction bases with no gene match: 4. The CDR3 spans 14 residues. The germline V gene encodes CDR1 SGHRS and CDR2 YFSETQ. The CDR3 sequence: CASSYEGGNSPLHF. For the CDR3, the DNA is TGCGCCAGCAGCTACGAAGGGGGCAATTCACCCCTCCACTTT.

A remark on this clonotype: The junction shows a germline mismatch at one end, possibly a read error. The chain couples TRBV6-1 to TRBJ2-4, with D perhaps TRBD2 (5 bases). Germline V CDR1 and CDR2: MNHNS, SASEGT. This CDR3 has 15 residues. The DNA for the CDR3 is TGTGCCAGCAGAACGAGGGAAACGGCCAAAAGCATTCGGTACTTC. The encoded protein is CASRTRETAKSIRYF.

In the case of this clonotype: A much bigger clone sits one base away, suggesting this may be a read error. The chain links TRBV5-1 to TRBJ2-5; TRBD2 aligns across 9 bases. The CDR3 extends over 15 amino acids. Germline assignment: CDR1 SGHRS and CDR2 YFSETQ. The DNA for the CDR3 is TGCGCCAGCAGCTTGGGCGGGGGGGCCGAAGAGGCCCAGTACTTC. As protein: CASSLGGGAEEAQYF.

The chain joins TRBV3-1 to TRBJ2-1, with 7 nucleotides matching TRBD2. This CDR3 has 16 residues. Germline CDR1 and CDR2: LGHDT and YNNKEL (reference sequence). J was trimmed by 4 bases and V by 4 bases; bases with no gene match: 10. CDR3 bases: TGTGCCAGCAGCCCCACTGGGGGGGTGGGTTACAATGAGCAGTTCTTC. This codes for CASSPTGGVGYNEQFF.

This clonotype was detected many times. The chain joins TRBV19 to TRBJ1-5; D ambiguous. Deletions cut 6 bases from V and 7 bases from J, with 10 bases between. The V gene's germline CDR1 is LNHDA and CDR2 SQIVND (reference sequence). The CDR3 sequence is 12 residues long. CDR3 sequence reads: CASRDLRQPQHF. The CDR3 nucleotides read TGTGCCAGTAGGGATTTACGGCAGCCCCAGCATTTT.

The chain joins TRBV3-1 to TRBJ1-4, with 8 bases that match TRBD1. The CDR3 runs 15 residues. The germline V gene encodes CDR1 LGHDT and CDR2 YNNKEL (reference sequence). Trimming cost V 3 bases and J 7 bases; bases outside gene matches: 7. The CDR3 protein is CASSHHGQGPEKLFF. As DNA, the CDR3 is TGTGCCAGCAGCCATCATGGACAGGGCCCTGAAAAACTGTTTTTT.

The chain links TRBV10-3 to TRBJ2-5, with D possibly TRBD2 on 6 matching bases. Trimming pared 7 bases from V and 13 bases from J, leaving 19 bases between. Germline V CDR1 and CDR2: ENHRY, SYGVKD. This CDR3 has 12 amino acids. Here the CDR3 reads CAINQGGEALYF. The DNA for the CDR3 is TGTGCCATCAATCAGGGAGGTGAGGCCCTGTACTTC.

The chain employs TRBV9 and TRBJ1-1; weak D call: TRBD1 (6 bases). This CDR3 spans 13 amino acids. Per the germline V gene, CDR1 is SGDLS and CDR2 is YYNGEE. V was cut by 6 bases and J by 4 bases, with 13 bases left in between. The CDR3 loop reads CASIETGLTEAFF. The CDR3 region has the DNA TGTGCCAGCATAGAAACAGGGCTCACTGAAGCTTTCTTT.

This clonotype was seen at least ten times. The chain is built from TRBV6-1 and TRBJ2-7; either TRBD1 or TRBD2 may supply D (5 bases each). Per the germline V gene, CDR1 is MNHNS and CDR2 is SASEGT. Trimming shortened V by 1 base and J by 6 bases, and 7 bases separated the two germline ends. The length of the CDR3 is 12 residues. The CDR3 bases are TGTGCCAGCAGTGAAGGGGGGTTCGAGCAGTACGTC. It codes for CASSEGGFEQYV.

In its sample, this clonotype was seen many times. The rearrangement joins TRBV6-5 to TRBJ1-2; weak D call: TRBD1 (5 bases). CDR3 length equals 13 residues. Germline CDR1 MNHEY, CDR2 SVGAGI. V was cut by 6 bases and J by 4 bases, with 12 bases left in between. CDR3 DNA: TGTGCCAGCAGATACGGGGGTAGCTATGGCTACACCTTC. Amino acid sequence: CASRYGGSYGYTF.

The J gene is TRBJ2-3, the V gene TRBV10-3; 9 bases line up with TRBD2. CDR1 is ENHRY, CDR2 SYGVKD, per germline. V lost 3 bases and J lost 5; bases outside the gene matches: 12. This CDR3 region has 17 residues. The CDR3 DNA reads as TGTGCCATCAGTGACCCAGGGGCGGGGGGGCAAGGAGATACGCAGTATTTT. Translation: CAISDPGAGGQGDTQYF.

This clonotype came up many times. This chain joins TRBV6-2 or TRBV6-3 and TRBJ1-3; no firm D call. Germline V gene lookup returns CDR1 MNHEY and CDR2 SVGEGT. Trimming left V 5 bases short and J 1 base short, with 12 bases between. The CDR3 totals 15 residues. CDR3 DNA sequence: TGTGCCAGCAGTCGGACGGTCACATCTGGAAACACCATATATTTT. Its protein product is CASSRTVTSGNTIYF.